The 11 T cell receptor beta chains below come from one sample, sequenced in a study of blood T cell repertoires in COVID-19. Sequenced by immunoSEQ multiplex PCR; TCRdb stores in-frame clones only, minus some. The sample records some 140,000 clones, less than 90% being singletons. Sequenced: PBMCs or T cells enriched from blood (not recorded which). The receptors were gathered from a middle-aged man with acute COVID-19.

This clone occurred a few times. The rearrangement links TRBV3-1 (or the pseudogene TRBV3-2) to TRBJ2-1, with 13 bases aligning to TRBD2. CDR3 length: 18 amino acids. From germline, CDR1 is LGHDT and CDR2 YNNKEL (reference sequence). The V segment lost 2 bases and the J segment 9 bases; nucleotides outside the gene matches: 13. CDR3 region: CASSQPGLAGDRFSEQFF. The CDR3 coding sequence is TGTGCCAGCAGCCAACCCGGACTAGCGGGAGATCGGTTTAGTGAGCAGTTCTTC.

The rearrangement joins TRBV2 to TRBJ1-6; D gene uncertain. CDR3 length equals 15 residues. Trimming left V 7 bases short and J 0 bases short, with 10 bases between. Germline CDR1 is SNHLY and CDR2 is FYNNEI. The CDR3 region is CASNQESSYNSPLHF. The CDR3 DNA follows: TGTGCCAGCAACCAGGAAAGCTCCTATAATTCACCCCTCCACTTT.

The gene calls are TRBV18 and TRBJ1-3; TRBD1 matches 9 bases. CDR1 is KGHSH, CDR2 LQKENI, per germline. The ends lost 5 bases at V and 3 bases at J; junction bases unmatched: 5. This CDR3 spans 15 amino acids. The chain's CDR3 is CASSTTGGDGNTIYF. The CDR3 coding sequence is TGTGCCAGCTCAACAACAGGGGGCGATGGAAACACCATATATTTT. The full variable domain, its missing parts supplied by reference TRBV18 and TRBJ1-3, is NAGVMQNPRHLVRRRGQEARLRCSPMKGHSHVYWYRQLPEEGLKFMVYLQKENIIDESGMPKERFSAEFPKEGPSILRIQQVVRGDSAAYFCASSTTGGDGNTIYFGEGSWLTVV.

This clone was seen more than once but under ten times. This sequence joins TRBV7-8 and TRBJ2-7; 9 bases are shared with TRBD1. There are 14 residues in the CDR3. V was clipped by 6 bases and J by 5 bases; unmatched bases: 8. The germline V gene encodes CDR1 SGHVS and CDR2 FQNEAQ. The CDR3 nucleotides are TGTGCCAGCAGTTCTGGGACAGGGTACCACGAGCAGTACTTC. This encodes CASSSGTGYHEQYF.

The rearrangement joins TRBV27 to TRBJ2-7, with 10 bases that match TRBD1. V lost 4 bases to trimming and J lost 6 bases; unmatched junction nucleotides: 9. The length of the CDR3 is 15 residues. The germline V gene encodes CDR1 MNHEY and CDR2 SMNVEV (reference sequence). In DNA, the CDR3 is TGTGCCAGCAGTTCAACCCCCGGGACAGGGGTCGAGCAGTACTTC. The encoded protein is CASSSTPGTGVEQYF.

This clone appeared a single time. V and J are TRBV6-5 and TRBJ1-2; D is undetermined. CDR1 and CDR2 from the germline V gene are MNHEY and SVGAGI. There are 14 residues in the CDR3. Between the trimmed V and J ends, which lost 0 bases and 8 bases, there was a span of 13 bases. For the CDR3, the DNA is TGTGCCAGCAGTTACTCGTCGGGATTGGGGGGCTACACCTTC. Amino acids: CASSYSSGLGGYTF.

This clone was picked up a small number of times. This rearrangement joins TRBV2 to TRBJ2-7, with no clear D. Trimming stripped 3 bases from V and 5 bases from J, with 17 bases between. Per the germline V gene, CDR1 is SNHLY and CDR2 is FYNNEI. The CDR3 length is 15 residues. The CDR3 coding sequence is TGTGCCAGCAGTGACCCTCTAGTCGTTGCCGACGAGCAGTACTTC. It specifies CASSDPLVVADEQYF. The whole variable domain, filled in from reference TRBV2 and TRBJ2-7, reads EPEVTQTPSHQVTQMGQEVILRCVPISNHLYFYWYRQILGQKVEFLVSFYNNEISEKSEIFDDQFSVERPDGSNFTLKIRSTKLEDSAMYFCASSDPLVVADEQYFGPGTRLTVT.

This clone was seen more than once but under ten times. CDR3 amino acids: CASSSPAGGHGYTF. As DNA, the CDR3 is TGTGCCAGCAGCTCGCCGGCGGGGGGACATGGCTACACCTTC. The gene calls are TRBV7-2 and TRBJ1-2, with D possibly TRBD1 on 5 matching bases. The CDR3 totals 14 residues. Germline V CDR1 and CDR2: SGHTA, FQGNSA. V lost 4 bases and J lost 6, with 15 bases in between.

The rearrangement joins TRBV19 to TRBJ1-2; 7 positions agree with TRBD1. The trim removed 3 bases at V and 8 bases at J, leaving 9 bases unmatched. The CDR3 has 14 amino acids. The V gene's germline CDR1 is LNHDA and CDR2 SQIVND (reference sequence). The DNA for the CDR3 is TGTGCCAGTAGTATCCAGACAGGGATGGGAGGCTACACCTTC. This encodes CASSIQTGMGGYTF. The entire variable domain, with the rest obtained from reference TRBV19 and TRBJ1-2, is as follows: DGGITQSPKYLFRKEGQNVTLSCEQNLNHDAMYWYRQDPGQGLRLIYYSQIVNDFQKGDIAEGYSVSREKKESFPLTVTSAQKNPTAFYLCASSIQTGMGGYTFGSGTRLTVV.

The gene calls are TRBV18 and TRBJ2-3, with D possibly being TRBD1 (5 bases). Trimming left V 3 bases short and J 3 bases short, with 16 bases between. Germline CDR1 and CDR2: KGHSH and LQKENI. The CDR3 length is 16 residues. CDR3 in amino acids: CASSPGPPRGTDTQYF. The CDR3 DNA follows: TGTGCCAGCTCACCGGGGCCACCCCGAGGTACAGATACGCAGTATTTT.

This chain uses TRBV7-9 with TRBJ2-7, with a tentative D call TRBD1 (5 bases). CDR1 SEHNR and CDR2 FQNEAQ come from the germline V gene (reference sequence). V shed 4 bases and J shed 5 bases, with 24 bases lying between them. CDR3 length: 17 amino acids. The CDR3 protein is CASSSPLFQGRVDEQYF. The CDR3 DNA reads TGTGCCAGCAGCTCCCCCCTTTTTCAGGGCCGGGTGGACGAGCAGTACTTC.